The clone carrying this T cell receptor beta chain has just one count. Its cognate antigen is unknown. The CDR3 is made up of 17 amino acids. CDR1 is SNHLY and CDR2 is FYNNEI in the germline V gene. V gave up 6 bases and J gave up 0 bases; unmatched junction bases: 13. This entry comes from a study of circulating and synovial CD4+ cells in juvenile arthritis. Study-wide points: These blood cells shared more CDR3 sequences with synovium than bulk blood.

The assay was immunoSEQ multiplex PCR, and TCRdb's table has in-frame clones only and misses some. Among 32,000 or so clones listed, nearly 95% were seen once. Material for sequencing was CD4+ T cells from blood. This receptor was identified in a human donor with juvenile idiopathic arthritis. The J gene is TRBJ1-2, the V gene TRBV2, with 7 positions matching TRBD1. The CDR3 DNA is TGTGCCAGCAGACCTAACGCGGACAGGCGAACTAACTATGGCTACACCTTC. It yields the protein CASRPNADRRTNYGYTF.